The subject of this entry is one TCR beta chain. This clone was seen a single time. This receptor's antigen is unknown. No much larger clonotype is one base removed from it; base qualities were not supplied. In the germline V gene, CDR1 corresponds to SGHDT and CDR2 to YYEEEE. Germline trimming: 1 base from V, 7 bases from J; junction bases outside gene matches: 7. Its CDR3 holds 14 amino acids, cysteine through phenylalanine. The sequence is cut down to CDR3 DNA, 42 bases in frame from base 1. This specimen comes from a study of blood T cell repertoires in COVID-19 (dated by TCRdb to between 2020 and 2021). Notes on the research overall: Samples covering the acute and convalescent phases of COVID-19 were provided by collaborators in the United States, Italy and Spain. The material from the prospective study consisted of cDNA or gDNA derived from T cells, B-cell-depleted T cells, or PBMCs. Deeply sampled blood TCRbeta repertoires from subjects exposed to, actively infected with, or recovered from COVID-19 were included in the dataset. A freely available public database, intended as a resource for researchers studying the immune response to SARS-CoV-2, is where the repertoires were released. Samples came from the ongoing ImmuneRACE study (first 160 participants) plus 1,254 subjects from 6 global collaborators. The sample metadata nearly always contained a de-identified subject ID, COVID-19 status, age in years and sex. Where HLA class I and class II types were available, the types were taken from metadata supplied by the sample provider, not from assay-based typing. General study outcomes and caveats: The amount of clinical and demographic metadata varied by source and participant and was provided uncurated.

One collaborating source in Seattle enrolled patients while the patients were actively infected and followed the patients over time throughout the course of disease. Each collaborating institution followed its own protocols to collect whole blood in K2EDTA tubes. For TCRbeta analysis, collaborators shipped samples in one of three forms: frozen whole blood, isolated PBMCs, or DNA extracted from either of those sample types. TCRbeta CDR3 regions were amplified from genomic DNA by means of the immunoSEQ Assay, a bias-controlled multiplex PCR. The published analysis was carried out like this. Nucleated cell counts per sample were estimated from amplification of reference gene primers within the assay. Sequence reads were collapsed and filtered to measure the absolute abundance of every unique TCRbeta CDR3 rearrangement. For each sample, productive Simpson clonality was calculated by taking the square root of Simpson's diversity index across productive rearrangements. TCRdb obtained this table from immuneACCESS and retained in-frame rearrangements with V and J assigned. These tables miss some clones; where compared with another copy, unresolved V genes account for less than half of the shortfall, and the remainder is unexplained. That table supplies the V and J calls and clone size; D and trimming were determined from the DNA. The sample has 200,000 or so clones on record, more than 80% of them singletons. Jointly, the top ten make up less than 3.5% of the sample.

Here the chain combines TRBV5-6 and TRBJ1-2; a stretch of 7 junction bases matches TRBD1. This TCR derives from a man aged 30-40 years with COVID-19, enrolled during active disease. The sample taken for sequencing was peripheral blood. CDR3 sequence: CASSLSDRVGGYTF. Read as DNA, the sequence is TGTGCCAGCAGCTTGAGTGACAGGGTAGGTGGCTACACCTTC.